The 17 T cell receptor beta chains below were found in one sample sequenced in a study of T cell responses to AZD1222 COVID-19 vaccine. The method was immunoSEQ multiplex PCR; TCRdb's version includes in-frame clones alone and lacks a portion of them. The sample yields fewer than 70,000 clones, around three quarters seen once. The sample here was peripheral blood, taken 28 days after the second AZD1222 dose. These receptor sequences come from an adult who received the AZD1222 COVID-19 vaccine.

The chain couples TRBV4-3 to TRBJ1-1, with unresolved D. CDR1 is LGHNA, CDR2 YSLEER, per germline. Deletions cut 1 base from V and 2 bases from J, with 11 bases between. This CDR3 region has 15 residues. This chain's CDR3 is CASSQAVRLNTEAFF. The CDR3 nucleotides read TGCGCCAGCAGCCAAGCAGTGCGGCTAAACACTGAAGCTTTCTTT.

V gene TRBV7-2 combines with J gene TRBJ2-1; 15 positions match TRBD2. This CDR3 has 15 amino acids. Per the germline V gene, CDR1 is SGHTA and CDR2 is FQGNSA. The ends lost 6 bases at V and 7 bases at J; junction bases unmatched: 4. CDR3 amino acids: CASSWTSGGANEQFF. For the CDR3, the DNA is TGTGCCAGCAGTTGGACTAGCGGGGGGGCTAATGAGCAGTTCTTC.

This chain uses TRBV5-1 with TRBJ1-3, with TRBD1 matching over 9 bases. V was clipped by 4 bases and J by 2 bases; unmatched bases: 16. This CDR3 has 19 amino acids. The germline CDR1 and CDR2 sequences are SGHRS and YFSETQ. Here the CDR3 reads CASSQNPPGQGGPGNTIYF. As DNA, the CDR3 is TGCGCCAGCAGCCAAAATCCACCGGGACAGGGCGGACCTGGAAACACCATATATTTT.

The chain uses TRBV28 and TRBJ2-3, with 7 bases lining up with TRBD1. The germline V gene encodes CDR1 MDHEN and CDR2 SYDVKM. The V and J ends lost 9 bases and 0 bases, in that order; junction bases with no gene match: 12. This CDR3 contains 16 residues. CDR3 region: CASSETGLPSTDTQYF. The CDR3 region has the DNA TGTGCCAGTAGTGAGACAGGGCTTCCTAGCACAGATACGCAGTATTTT.

The chain combines TRBV14 with TRBJ2-1; no reliable D call. This CDR3 spans 18 amino acids. Germline CDR1 SGHDN, CDR2 FVKESK. The V gene lost 4 bases and the J gene lost 0 bases, with 19 bases spanning the gap. In DNA, the CDR3 is TGTGCCAGCAGCCCCATAAGCCGAGGATCTGGCTCCTACAATGAGCAGTTCTTC. It translates to CASSPISRGSGSYNEQFF.

This chain's CDR3 is CASGSRLQSSYNSPLHF. The CDR3, as DNA: TGTGCTAGTGGTTCACGACTACAAAGCTCCTATAATTCACCCCTCCACTTT. The genes are TRBV12-5 and TRBJ1-6; D call uncertain. This CDR3 comprises 17 residues. The germline V gene has CDR1 LGHNT and CDR2 FRNRAP. Trimming removed 4 bases at V and 0 bases at J, with 13 bases between.

This chain links TRBV28 with TRBJ1-1; D is perhaps TRBD1 (6 bases). The CDR3 runs 11 residues. The germline gives CDR1 MDHEN, CDR2 SYDVKM. Trimming removed 6 bases from V and 8 bases from J, with 10 bases in between. CDR3 region: CASRRQAEAFF. The CDR3 nucleotides read TGTGCCAGCAGGAGACAGGCAGAAGCTTTCTTT. The complete variable domain, with remaining parts taken from reference TRBV28 and TRBJ1-1, reads DVKVTQSSRYLVKRTGEKVFLECVQDMDHENMFWYRQDPGLGLRLIYFSYDVKMKEKGDIPEGYSVSREKKERFSLILESASTNQTSMYLCASRRQAEAFFGQGTRLTVV.

The rearrangement joins TRBV4-3 to TRBJ2-5, with D possibly called TRBD1 or TRBD2 (6 bases each). The CDR3 sequence is 15 residues long. Germline CDR1 LGHNA, CDR2 YSLEER. Trimming pared 0 bases from V and 6 bases from J, leaving 14 bases between. In DNA form, the CDR3 reads TGCGCCAGCAGCCAAGATGAGGGGGGAGCAAAGACCCAGTACTTC. Translated: CASSQDEGGAKTQYF.

The table lists this clone with a few counts. The V gene is TRBV7-9, the J gene TRBJ2-1, with D possibly TRBD2 on 6 matching bases. The CDR3 runs 15 residues. CDR1 SEHNR and CDR2 FQNEAQ come from the germline V gene (reference sequence). Trimming left V 4 bases short and J 10 bases short, with 20 bases between. The CDR3 sequence: CASSSRTRRGWEQFF. DNA for the CDR3: TGTGCCAGCAGCTCCCGGACCCGACGGGGGTGGGAGCAGTTCTTC.

The rearrangement joins TRBV5-1 to TRBJ1-1, with 10 bases fitting TRBD1. Germline assignment: CDR1 SGHRS and CDR2 YFSETQ. This CDR3 comprises 15 residues. Trimming removed 6 bases from V and 6 bases from J; junction bases left unmatched: 11. The CDR3 spells CASTSMDRGIAEAFF. The CDR3 nucleotides are TGCGCCAGCACCTCTATGGACAGGGGGATAGCTGAAGCTTTCTTT. Combining the CDR3 with reference TRBV5-1 and TRBJ1-1 gives the whole variable domain KAGVTQTPRYLIKTRGQQVTLSCSPISGHRSVSWYQQTPGQGLQFLFEYFSETQRNKGNFPGRFSGRQFSNSRSEMNVSTLELGDSALYLCASTSMDRGIAEAFFGQGTRLTVV.

In this sample, this clone turned up once. The chain recombines TRBV3-1 (or the pseudogene TRBV3-2) with TRBJ2-2; 7 nucleotides agree with TRBD2. V was clipped by 3 bases and J by 5 bases; unmatched bases: 3. Germline V gives CDR1 LGHDT, CDR2 YNNKEL (reference sequence). This CDR3 has 14 residues. CDR3 nucleotide sequence: TGTGCCAGCAGCCAGGGGGGAGGGACCGGGGAGCTGTTTTTT. Translating it yields CASSQGGGTGELFF.

The rearrangement links TRBV2 to TRBJ2-1; either TRBD1 or TRBD2 may supply D (5 bases each). CDR3 length: 14 amino acids. CDR1 is SNHLY, CDR2 FYNNEI, per germline. V dropped 5 bases and J dropped 0 bases, with 8 bases sitting between them. As DNA, the CDR3 is TGTGCCAGCAGTTGGGGGTTCTCCTACAATGAGCAGTTCTTC. Protein: CASSWGFSYNEQFF.

This clone was picked up a small number of times. This chain connects TRBV5-5 to TRBJ2-5, with 8 bases matching TRBD2. With 4 bases clipped from V and 1 base from J, the junction kept 6 bases outside the gene matches. Germline assignment: CDR1 SGHKS and CDR2 YYEKEE (reference sequence). The CDR3 covers 15 residues. CDR3 DNA: TGTGCCAGCAGCGGGGGAGCGGGGGTCCAAGAGACCCAGTACTTC. Translated: CASSGGAGVQETQYF.

The genes are TRBV14 and TRBJ1-2; a possible D gene is TRBD1 (6 bases). The CDR3 spans 15 residues. Germline values: CDR1 SGHDN, CDR2 FVKESK. V was pared by 4 bases and J by 4 bases, with 16 bases between. CDR3 residues: CASSLGQYAGYGYTF. In DNA, the CDR3 is TGTGCCAGCAGCCTCGGACAGTACGCGGGCTATGGCTACACCTTC.

The chain joins TRBV6-1 to TRBJ2-2; the D gene is possibly TRBD2 (5 bases). CDR3 length: 12 amino acids. Germline CDR1 and CDR2: MNHNS and SASEGT. Trimming pared 7 bases from V and 6 bases from J, leaving 9 bases between. As DNA, the CDR3 is TGTGCCAGCACTCCGGAGGCCGGGGAGCTGTTTTTT. Its protein product is CASTPEAGELFF.

The rearrangement joins TRBV6-2 or TRBV6-3 to TRBJ1-4, with D maybe TRBD1 (5 bases). Per germline, CDR1 MNHEY and CDR2 SVGEGT. The CDR3 sequence is 13 residues long. With 6 bases removed from V and 5 bases from J, the gap between germline ends came to 10 bases. The CDR3 DNA sequence: TGTGCCAGCAGCCGGGACGGGAATGAAAAACTGTTTTTT. Translated: CASSRDGNEKLFF.

The rearrangement uses TRBV14 and TRBJ1-4, with D possibly TRBD1 on 6 matching bases. Looked up from germline, CDR1 is SGHDN and CDR2 is FVKESK. V shed 4 bases and J shed 7 bases, with 16 bases lying between them. The CDR3 is made up of 15 amino acids. The CDR3 DNA sequence: TGTGCCAGCAGCCTTACCAGGGGAGGAGGTGAAAAACTGTTTTTT. Translated: CASSLTRGGGEKLFF.